This is a list of T cell receptor beta chains from one sample in a study of identical twins. MiXCR, run by TCRdb on the 5' RACE reads, gives a single entry per CDR3 protein. Among approximately 690,000 distinct CDR3 sequences listed, approximately 6.1% were seen once. The sequencing sample was made of naive T cells sorted from blood. These receptors originate from a man aged 18 to 30 in good health. The CDR3 runs from the conserved cysteine through the conserved F or W. The D gene is left open where the match is weak. Clone size appears in some rows only: once, few, many, or a class for an expanded clone.

V: TRBV5-1
J: TRBJ2-2
D: TRBD2
size: few
DNA: TGCGCCAGCAGCTTGAGGACTAGCGATAGCGCCGGGGAGCTGTTTTTT
CDR3: CASSLRTSDSAGELFF

V: TRBV5-1
J: TRBJ2-3
D: NA
size: many
DNA: TGCGCCAGCAGCTTGACAGGGTACACAGATACGCAGTATTTT
CDR3: CASSLTGYTDTQYF

V: TRBV5-1
J: TRBJ2-6
D: NA
size: NA
DNA: TGCGCCAGCAGCTTGGGACCCCAACCCTCCTCTGGGGCCAACGTCCTGACTTTC
CDR3: CASSLGPQPSSGANVLTF

V: TRBV11-2
J: TRBJ2-1
D: TRBD1
size: many
DNA: TGTGCCAGCAGTTCAACAGGGGTTAGGAATGAGCAGTTCTTC
CDR3: CASSSTGVRNEQFF

V: TRBV5-5
J: TRBJ1-1
D: TRBD1
size: many
DNA: TGTGCCAGCAGCCTAACAGGGGACGCCATGAACACTGAAGCTTTCTTT
CDR3: CASSLTGDAMNTEAFF

V: TRBV29-1
J: TRBJ2-1
D: NA
size: many
DNA: TGCAGCGTTCGAGGCGGGTACAATGAGCAGTTCTTC
CDR3: CSVRGGYNEQFF

V: TRBV14
J: TRBJ1-2
D: TRBD1
size: few
DNA: TGTGCCAGCAGCCCCCCGGGACAGGCCTACTATGGCTACACCTTC
CDR3: CASSPPGQAYYGYTF

V: TRBV4-1
J: TRBJ1-6
D: NA
size: many
DNA: TGCGCCAGCAGCCAAGAGTTTTCAACCTCACCCCTCCACTTT
CDR3: CASSQEFSTSPLHF

V: TRBV20-1
J: TRBJ1-2
D: NA
size: many
DNA: TGCAGTGCTAGAGGGGGGACCCCGGGGGGTGGCTACACCTTC
CDR3: CSARGGTPGGGYTF

V: TRBV6-2/TRBV6-3
J: TRBJ2-4
D: NA
size: NA
DNA: TGTGCCAGCCGTCGGGGATCCCTAGCCAAAAACATTCAGTACTTC
CDR3: CASRRGSLAKNIQYF

V: TRBV18
J: TRBJ1-1
D: TRBD1
size: NA
DNA: TGTGCCAGCTCAACCCGGGACAGGGTAGGGAACACTGAAGCTTTCTTT
CDR3: CASSTRDRVGNTEAFF

V: TRBV29-1
J: TRBJ2-7
D: NA
size: many
DNA: TGCAGCGGGGGACGACTGTACGAGCAGTACTTC
CDR3: CSGGRLYEQYF

V: TRBV5-6
J: TRBJ2-1
D: NA
size: NA
DNA: TGTGCCAGCAGCCCGGATCGGGGCCATGAGCAGTTCTTC
CDR3: CASSPDRGHEQFF

V: TRBV6-2/TRBV6-3
J: TRBJ2-3
D: NA
size: NA
DNA: TGTGCCAGCAGTTCCACGTCCTCCGGGACCCACGAACGTTATTTT
CDR3: CASSSTSSGTHERYF

V: TRBV5-1
J: TRBJ2-1
D: TRBD2
size: many
DNA: TGCGCCAGCAGCGCCGGGACTATGAACCACAATGAGCAGTTCTTC
CDR3: CASSAGTMNHNEQFF

V: TRBV5-1
J: TRBJ2-3
D: NA
size: NA
DNA: TGCGCCAGCAGCTTGGTGCCGGGACTGCAAGATACGCAGTATTTT
CDR3: CASSLVPGLQDTQYF

V: TRBV24-1
J: TRBJ2-2
D: TRBD2
size: NA
DNA: TGTGCCACCAGTGATTTCGAGCGGGAGGGGCCTTCCGGGGAGCTGTTTTTT
CDR3: CATSDFEREGPSGELFF

V: TRBV6-1
J: TRBJ2-5
D: TRBD2
size: many
DNA: TGTGCCAGCAGCCTAGCGGGAGGGCCAGAGACCCAGTACTTC
CDR3: CASSLAGGPETQYF

V: TRBV29-1
J: TRBJ2-3
D: TRBD1
size: many
DNA: TGCAGCGTAGTCGACAGGGCGGCCACAGATACGCAGTATTTT
CDR3: CSVVDRAATDTQYF

V: TRBV5-1
J: TRBJ2-7
D: NA
size: many
DNA: TGCGCCAGCAGCTCTCCCGGGACGGACTCCTACGAGCAGTACTTC
CDR3: CASSSPGTDSYEQYF

V: TRBV6-2/TRBV6-3
J: TRBJ1-5
D: NA
size: many
DNA: TGTGCCAGCAGTCCCCGGGTACAGCCCCAGCATTTT
CDR3: CASSPRVQPQHF

V: TRBV6-5
J: TRBJ1-3
D: NA
size: NA
DNA: TGTGCCAGCAGTTACTCACCCCTCTCTGGAAACACCATATATTTT
CDR3: CASSYSPLSGNTIYF

V: TRBV20-1
J: TRBJ2-7
D: TRBD2
size: many
DNA: TGCAGTGCTCCATCCGGGACTAGCGGGACCTACGAGCAGTACTTC
CDR3: CSAPSGTSGTYEQYF

V: TRBV18
J: TRBJ1-5
D: TRBD1
size: few
DNA: TGTGCCAGCTCACCAATTCCAGGGGGTGACCAGCCCCAGCATTTT
CDR3: CASSPIPGGDQPQHF

V: TRBV6-2/TRBV6-3
J: TRBJ1-3
D: NA
size: few
DNA: TGTGCCAGCAGTTACTCGACGCGGGAACAGTCGAACACCATATATTTT
CDR3: CASSYSTREQSNTIYF

V: TRBV7-6
J: TRBJ1-2
D: NA
size: NA
DNA: TGTGCCAGCAGCTCTCGGGGAGCCTTCTATGGCTACACCTTC
CDR3: CASSSRGAFYGYTF

V: TRBV6-2/TRBV6-3
J: TRBJ2-3
D: NA
size: few
DNA: TGTGCCAGCAGTACACCCGGGGCGCAGTATTTT
CDR3: CASSTPGAQYF

V: TRBV6-5
J: TRBJ2-3
D: NA
size: many
DNA: TGTGCCAGCAGTTACTCCCAATCTGAGGGAGATACGCAGTATTTT
CDR3: CASSYSQSEGDTQYF

V: TRBV29-1
J: TRBJ2-7
D: TRBD1
size: many
DNA: TGCAGCGTTGCGGACAGGGGTCCCTACGAGCAGTACTTC
CDR3: CSVADRGPYEQYF

V: TRBV5-6
J: TRBJ2-4
D: TRBD1
size: many
DNA: TGTGCCAGCAGGCCGACAGGGAATAAAAACATTCAGTACTTC
CDR3: CASRPTGNKNIQYF

V: TRBV5-6
J: TRBJ2-2
D: TRBD1
size: many
DNA: TGTGCCAGCAGCACGGGCCCCGAGACAGGGATAGGGGAGCTGTTTTTT
CDR3: CASSTGPETGIGELFF

V: TRBV28
J: TRBJ2-3
D: TRBD1
size: many
DNA: TGTGCCAGCAGTTTCTCCAGGGGGATAGATACGCAGTATTTT
CDR3: CASSFSRGIDTQYF

V: TRBV24-1
J: TRBJ2-1
D: NA
size: NA
DNA: TGTGCCACCAGTGAGGCGGGATCATACAATGAGCAGTTCTTC
CDR3: CATSEAGSYNEQFF

V: TRBV6-1
J: TRBJ2-2
D: TRBD2
size: many
DNA: TGTGCCAGCGGGAGGGCAGGCACCGGGGAGCTGTTTTTT
CDR3: CASGRAGTGELFF

V: TRBV4-3
J: TRBJ2-2
D: NA
size: few
DNA: TGCGCCAGCAGCCAAGCGGGGACTCTAACCGGGGAGCTGTTTTTT
CDR3: CASSQAGTLTGELFF

V: TRBV2
J: TRBJ2-5
D: NA
size: many
DNA: TGTGCCAGCTTAAGGGAGACCCAGTACTTC
CDR3: CASLRETQYF

V: TRBV4-3
J: TRBJ1-1
D: NA
size: NA
DNA: TGCGCCAGCAGCCAAGATAGAAAGGCGAACACTGAAGCTTTCTTT
CDR3: CASSQDRKANTEAFF

V: TRBV12-3/TRBV12-4
J: TRBJ2-2
D: NA
size: few
DNA: TGTGCCAGTCAAGACAGGCCCCGGAACACCGGGGAGCTGTTTTTT
CDR3: CASQDRPRNTGELFF

V: TRBV9
J: TRBJ2-5
D: TRBD2
size: few
DNA: TGTGCCAGCAGCGTAGGGACGAGGACTAGCGGACAAGAGACCCAGTACTTC
CDR3: CASSVGTRTSGQETQYF

V: TRBV5-1
J: TRBJ2-2
D: TRBD2
size: NA
DNA: TGCGCCAGCAGCGTAGGGACTAGCTGGACGACCGGGGAGCTGTTTTTT
CDR3: CASSVGTSWTTGELFF

V: TRBV6-1
J: TRBJ2-1
D: TRBD2
size: NA
DNA: TGTGCCAGCATTGGACTAGCGTGCAATGAGCAGTTCTTC
CDR3: CASIGLACNEQFF

V: TRBV12-3/TRBV12-4
J: TRBJ1-3
D: NA
size: NA
DNA: TGTGCCAGCAGTTTCGTAGGGCCGCCTGGAAACACCATATATTTT
CDR3: CASSFVGPPGNTIYF

V: TRBV7-9
J: TRBJ1-4
D: NA
size: many
DNA: TGTGCCAGCAGCCCACGCCGGGGCCGTCACCGTGAAAAACTGTTTTTT
CDR3: CASSPRRGRHREKLFF

V: TRBV11-2
J: TRBJ2-5
D: NA
size: NA
DNA: TGTGCCAGCAGCTCCCCCGGGGTTCGAGAGACCCAGTACTTC
CDR3: CASSSPGVRETQYF

V: TRBV12-3/TRBV12-4
J: TRBJ1-4
D: NA
size: many
DNA: TGTGCCAGCGCTACTGCGCGATCAACTAATGAAAAACTGTTTTTT
CDR3: CASATARSTNEKLFF

V: TRBV13
J: TRBJ1-6
D: TRBD1
size: many
DNA: TGTGCCAGCAGCACCCGGACAGGGTCCTATAATTCACCCCTCCACTTT
CDR3: CASSTRTGSYNSPLHF

V: TRBV7-9
J: TRBJ1-1
D: NA
size: NA
DNA: TGTGCCAGCAGCTTAGAGGGAGGGGGGGGAGTTGAAGCTTTCTTT
CDR3: CASSLEGGGGVEAFF

V: TRBV7-2
J: TRBJ2-1
D: NA
size: many
DNA: TGTGCCAGCAGCTTAGATGGCTACAGTAGGAATGAGCAGTTCTTC
CDR3: CASSLDGYSRNEQFF

V: TRBV6-5
J: TRBJ1-5
D: TRBD1
size: NA
DNA: TGTGCCAGCGGTTGGACAGGGGCTAATAGCAATCAGCCCCAGCATTTT
CDR3: CASGWTGANSNQPQHF

V: TRBV15
J: TRBJ1-1
D: NA
size: NA
DNA: TGTGCCACCAGCCGAATCGGAAAGAACACTGAAGCTTTCTTT
CDR3: CATSRIGKNTEAFF